Below are 7 T cell receptor beta chains sequenced from a single sample in a study of blood T cell repertoires in COVID-19. The data were produced by immunoSEQ multiplex PCR, yet TCRdb's version contains in-frame clones alone and is incomplete. The table shows fewer than 80,000 clones, with nearly 90% occurring only once. The sequencing input was peripheral blood. The origin of the receptors is a man in his fifties with acute or convalescent COVID-19.

V and J are TRBV9 and TRBJ1-1, with 8 bases lining up with TRBD1. The CDR3 runs to 17 residues. V was pared by 4 bases and J by 0 bases, with 11 bases of the junction left unmatched. The germline gives CDR1 SGDLS, CDR2 YYNGEE. The CDR3 nucleotides are TGTGCCAGCAGCTCCCTCAGGGGGCCCCAAATGAACACTGAAGCTTTCTTT. Protein product: CASSSLRGPQMNTEAFF.

The V and J genes are TRBV27 and TRBJ1-1, with a possible D match to TRBD1 (5 bases). The V and J ends lost 5 bases and 6 bases respectively, with 16 bases between them. This CDR3 contains 14 residues. Germline V lookup: CDR1 MNHEY, CDR2 SMNVEV (reference sequence). CDR3 loop: CASSAQGGDPEAFF. The DNA for the CDR3 is TGTGCCAGCAGTGCGCAGGGAGGGGACCCTGAAGCTTTCTTT.

This clone appeared a single time. This rearrangement joins TRBV20-1 to TRBJ1-1, with D uncertain. The CDR3 runs to 13 residues. Germline values: CDR1 DFQATT, CDR2 SNEGSKA (reference sequence). V shed 3 bases and J shed 3 bases, with 11 bases lying between them. CDR3 loop: CSASLREDTEAFF. The CDR3, as DNA: TGCAGTGCTAGTTTGAGGGAGGACACTGAAGCTTTCTTT.

The chain combines TRBV5-6 with TRBJ1-5; 12 bases agree with TRBD1. CDR1 is SGHDT, CDR2 YYEEEE, per germline. V shed 4 bases, J shed 2 bases, and the junction held 13 bases outside the gene matches. This CDR3 region has 19 residues. The chain's CDR3 is CASSTRTGTGGAGNQPQHF. The CDR3 DNA sequence: TGTGCCAGCAGCACACGTACCGGGACAGGGGGCGCCGGCAATCAGCCCCAGCATTTT.

J is TRBJ2-7 and V is TRBV14; tentatively, D is TRBD1 (6 bases). The V end was cut by 4 bases, the J end by 5 bases, with 21 bases between. CDR1 and CDR2 (germline): SGHDN, FVKESK. This CDR3 is 16 amino acids long. The CDR3: CASSLGSQGLWDEQYF. As DNA, the CDR3 is TGTGCCAGCAGCCTAGGATCCCAGGGGTTGTGGGACGAGCAGTACTTC.

The rearrangement links TRBV4-3 to TRBJ1-6; TRBD1 might be the D (6 bases). Germline V CDR1 and CDR2: LGHNA, YSLEER. This CDR3 is 14 amino acids long. Trimming shortened V by 8 bases and J by 7 bases, and 15 bases separated the two germline ends. Here the CDR3 reads CASGNPDRNSPLHF. DNA of the CDR3: TGCGCCAGCGGTAATCCAGACAGGAATTCACCCCTCCACTTT.

The V call is TRBV19, the J call TRBJ1-6, with 10 positions matching TRBD1. CDR3 size: 15 residues. Trimming removed 2 bases from V and 10 bases from J; junction bases left unmatched: 5. Germline V gene sequence: CDR1 LNHDA, CDR2 SQIVND (reference sequence). Here the CDR3 reads CASSITGTGDSPLHF. The CDR3 DNA reads as TGTGCCAGTAGTATAACGGGGACAGGGGACTCACCCCTCCACTTT.